The clone carrying this TCR beta chain was found many times. No antigen is known for it. Germline lookup yields CDR1 SGHAT and CDR2 FQNNGV. There are 14 residues in the CDR3. The trim removed 5 bases at V and 3 bases at J, leaving 7 bases unmatched. The data stem from a study of Graves' ophthalmopathy and Graves' hyperthyroidism. General study results and limits: Blood also harbored most expanded thyroid clonotypes above 0.001 frequency.

RNA transcripts were the source from which TCR beta CDR3 regions were amplified. The workflow started with a first-round RT-PCR run with HTBI primers and then moved on to a second-round multiplex PCR. TCRdb passed the multiplex PCR reads through MiXCR, listing each CDR3 protein once. The sample includes roughly 500,000 distinct CDR3 sequences, approximately 15% of them seen just once. Ophthalmopathy donors' eye disease showed moderate-to-severe activity, CAS of at least 3, NOSPECS of at least 4 and duration under 3 months. Excluded were patients with other autoimmune diseases, uncontrolled infections, pregnancy or lactation. An approximately 10 ml volume of fresh peripheral blood provided the PBMCs.

This receptor was identified in a woman aged 25 to 39 with Graves' ophthalmopathy. This sequence joins TRBV11-2 and TRBJ2-7; 7 bases align to TRBD1. The specimen sequenced was blood. CDR3 sequence reads: CASSPPGQFYEQYF. CDR3 bases: TGTGCCAGCAGCCCTCCGGGACAGTTCTACGAGCAGTACTTC.